This T cell receptor beta chain is drawn from a study of cytomegalovirus exposure and HLA in healthy donors. Study-level results: Prior analysis indicated that the majority of TCR beta V segments exhibited productivity approximately 90% or approximately 30% of the time. TCR beta V- and J-gene trimming, according to a later analysis, was linked to a missense DCLRE1C variant.

PCR used 60 Vbeta primers and 13 Jbeta primers. TCRdb keeps only in-frame clones here, not all; method: immunoSEQ multiplex PCR. The repertoire holds some 160,000 clones, with approximately 80% as singletons. A remark on this clone: The antigen is unknown. Sequence at one end of the junction differs from germline and may be a read error.

All the people who gave samples were healthy bone marrow donors. This CDR3 comprises 14 residues. Germline-derived CDR1 and CDR2 are SEHNR and FQNEAQ (reference sequence). The sample was PBMCs. This chain connects TRBV7-9 to TRBJ2-7; 11 positions match TRBD2. The source of this sequence is a male donor in good health and CMV-seropositive. The CDR3 here is CSSSPTSGTYEQYF. CDR3 DNA sequence: TGTTCCAGCAGCCCGACTAGCGGGACCTACGAGCAGTACTTC.